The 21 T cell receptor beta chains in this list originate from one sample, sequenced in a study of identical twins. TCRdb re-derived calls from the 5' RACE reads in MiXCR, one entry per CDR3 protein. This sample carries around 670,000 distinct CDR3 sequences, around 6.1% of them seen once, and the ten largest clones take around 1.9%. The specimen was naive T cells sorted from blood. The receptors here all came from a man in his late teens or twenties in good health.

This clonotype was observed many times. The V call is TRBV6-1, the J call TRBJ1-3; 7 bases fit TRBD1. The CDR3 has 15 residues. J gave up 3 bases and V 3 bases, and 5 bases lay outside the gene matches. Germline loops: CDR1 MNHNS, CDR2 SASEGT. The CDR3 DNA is TGTGCCAGCAGTGAGACAGGGCCAGATGGAAACACCATATATTTT. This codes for CASSETGPDGNTIYF.

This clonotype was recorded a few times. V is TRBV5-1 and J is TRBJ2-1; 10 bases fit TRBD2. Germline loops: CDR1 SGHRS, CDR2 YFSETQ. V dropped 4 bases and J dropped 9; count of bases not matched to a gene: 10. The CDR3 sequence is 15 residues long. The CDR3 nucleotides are TGCGCCAGCAGCGCCTCCGGGACTAGCGTTCGTGAGCAGTTCTTC. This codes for CASSASGTSVREQFF.

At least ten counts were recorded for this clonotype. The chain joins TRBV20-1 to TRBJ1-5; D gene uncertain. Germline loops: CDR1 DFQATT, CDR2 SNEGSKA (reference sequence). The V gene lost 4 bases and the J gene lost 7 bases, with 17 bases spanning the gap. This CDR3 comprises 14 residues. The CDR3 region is CSATTRSGGQPQHF. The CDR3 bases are TGCAGTGCTACCACCCGTTCGGGCGGGCAGCCCCAGCATTTT.

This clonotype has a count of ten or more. CDR3 nucleotide sequence: TGTGCCAGCTCCCCGGGGCTCGCAAATCAGCCCCAGCATTTT. Translating gives CASSPGLANQPQHF. The chain joins TRBV18 to TRBJ1-5; D is perhaps TRBD1 (5 bases). Germline V gives CDR1 KGHSH, CDR2 LQKENI. The CDR3 totals 14 residues. The V gene lost 6 bases and the J gene lost 4 bases, with 13 bases spanning the gap.

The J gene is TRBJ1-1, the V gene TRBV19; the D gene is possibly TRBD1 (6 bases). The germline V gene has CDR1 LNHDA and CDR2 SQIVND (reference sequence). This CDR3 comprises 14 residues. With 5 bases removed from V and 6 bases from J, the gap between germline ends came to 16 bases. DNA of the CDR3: TGTGCCAGTAGTGTGCGGGGGGCGCTGCCTGAAGCTTTCTTT. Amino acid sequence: CASSVRGALPEAFF.

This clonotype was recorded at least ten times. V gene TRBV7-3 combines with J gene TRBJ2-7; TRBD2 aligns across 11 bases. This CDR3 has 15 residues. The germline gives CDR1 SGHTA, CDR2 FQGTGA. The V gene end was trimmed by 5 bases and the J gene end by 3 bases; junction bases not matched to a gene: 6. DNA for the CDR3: TGTGCCAGCAGCCTTACTAGCGGGAGTAACTACGAGCAGTACTTC. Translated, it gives CASSLTSGSNYEQYF.

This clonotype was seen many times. CDR3 in amino acids: CASSQDNVFPDTQYF. CDR3 nucleotide sequence: TGCGCCAGCAGCCAAGATAATGTTTTCCCAGATACGCAGTATTTT. This chain uses TRBV4-1 with TRBJ2-3, with unresolved D. From germline, CDR1 is MGHRA and CDR2 YSYEKL. The CDR3 is 15 residues long. The ends were cut back, 0 bases at V and 4 bases at J, with 11 bases in the middle.

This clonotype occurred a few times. The CDR3 protein is CASSTETQYF. As DNA, the CDR3 is TGTGCCAGCAGCACAGAGACCCAGTACTTC. The J gene is TRBJ2-5, the V gene TRBV7-9; D is unresolved. Per the germline V gene, CDR1 is SEHNR and CDR2 is FQNEAQ (reference sequence). The V end was cut by 5 bases, the J end by 4 bases, with 2 bases between. The CDR3 length is 10 residues. Filled out from reference TRBV7-9 and TRBJ2-5, the complete variable domain reads DTGVSQNPRHKITKRGQNVTFRCDPISEHNRLYWYRQTLGQGPEFLTYFQNEAQLEKSRLLSDRFSAERPKGSFSTLEIQRTEQGDSAMYLCASSTETQYFGPGTRLLVL.

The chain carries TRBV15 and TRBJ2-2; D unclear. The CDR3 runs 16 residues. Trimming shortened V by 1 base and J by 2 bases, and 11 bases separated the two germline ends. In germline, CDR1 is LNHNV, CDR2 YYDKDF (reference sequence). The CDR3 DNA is TGTGCCACCAGCAGAGGGGCAGTGAGAAACACCGGGGAGCTGTTTTTT. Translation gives CATSRGAVRNTGELFF. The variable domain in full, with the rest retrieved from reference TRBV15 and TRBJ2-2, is DAMVIQNPRYQVTQFGKPVTLSCSQTLNHNVMYWYQQKSSQAPKLLFHYYDKDFNNEADTPDNFQSRRPNTSFCFLDIRSPGLGDTAMYLCATSRGAVRNTGELFFGEGSRLTVL.

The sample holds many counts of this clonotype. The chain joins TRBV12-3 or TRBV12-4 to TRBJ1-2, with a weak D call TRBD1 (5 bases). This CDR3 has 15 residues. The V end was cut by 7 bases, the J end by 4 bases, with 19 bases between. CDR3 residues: CASTNSWGSGYGYTF. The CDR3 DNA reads TGTGCCAGCACCAATTCGTGGGGGTCGGGCTATGGCTACACCTTC.

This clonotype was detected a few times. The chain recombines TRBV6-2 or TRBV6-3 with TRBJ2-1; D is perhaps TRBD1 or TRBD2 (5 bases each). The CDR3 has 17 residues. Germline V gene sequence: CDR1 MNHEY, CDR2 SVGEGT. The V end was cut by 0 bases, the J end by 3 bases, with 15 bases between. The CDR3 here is CASSYSNGGDGYNEQFF. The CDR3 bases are TGTGCCAGCAGTTACTCGAACGGTGGGGACGGCTACAATGAGCAGTTCTTC.

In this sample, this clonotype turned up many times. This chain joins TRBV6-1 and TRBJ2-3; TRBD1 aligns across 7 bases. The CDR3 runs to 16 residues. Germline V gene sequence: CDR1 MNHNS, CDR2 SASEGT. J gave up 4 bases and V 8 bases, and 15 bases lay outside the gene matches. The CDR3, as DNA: TGTGCCAGCTACAGGGGAGTGGGATCGGGTCCAGATACGCAGTATTTT. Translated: CASYRGVGSGPDTQYF.

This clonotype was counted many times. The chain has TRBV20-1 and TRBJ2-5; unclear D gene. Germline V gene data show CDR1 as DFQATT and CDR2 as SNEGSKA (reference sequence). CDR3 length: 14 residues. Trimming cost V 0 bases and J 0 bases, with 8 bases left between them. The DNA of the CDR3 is TGCAGTGCTAGAGATGCGGTCTACCAAGAGACCCAGTACTTC. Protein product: CSARDAVYQETQYF.

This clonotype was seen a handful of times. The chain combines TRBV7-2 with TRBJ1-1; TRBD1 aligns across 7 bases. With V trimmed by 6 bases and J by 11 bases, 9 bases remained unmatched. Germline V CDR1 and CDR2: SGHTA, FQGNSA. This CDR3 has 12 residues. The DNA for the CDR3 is TGTGCCAGCAGATCGACAGGGATACGTGCTTTCTTT. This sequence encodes CASRSTGIRAFF.

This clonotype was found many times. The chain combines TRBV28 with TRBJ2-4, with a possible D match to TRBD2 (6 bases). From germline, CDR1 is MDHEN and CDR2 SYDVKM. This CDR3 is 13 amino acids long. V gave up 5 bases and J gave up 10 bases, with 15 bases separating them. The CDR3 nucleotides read TGTGCCAGCAGTCCCTTGGATAGCGGAATTCAGTACTTC. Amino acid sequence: CASSPLDSGIQYF.

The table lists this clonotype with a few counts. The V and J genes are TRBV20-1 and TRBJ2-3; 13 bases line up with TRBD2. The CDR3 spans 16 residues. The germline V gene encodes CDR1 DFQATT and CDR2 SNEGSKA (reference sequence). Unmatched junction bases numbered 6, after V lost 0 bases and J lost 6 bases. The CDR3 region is CSARDYPTSGRDTQYF. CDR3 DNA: TGCAGTGCTAGAGATTACCCGACTAGCGGGAGGGATACGCAGTATTTT.

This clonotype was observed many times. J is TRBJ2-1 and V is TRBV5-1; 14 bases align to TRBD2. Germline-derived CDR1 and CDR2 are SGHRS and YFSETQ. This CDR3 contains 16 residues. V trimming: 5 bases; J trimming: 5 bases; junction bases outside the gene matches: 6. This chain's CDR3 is CASSPGLAGGNNEQFF. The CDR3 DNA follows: TGCGCCAGCAGTCCCGGACTAGCGGGAGGAAACAATGAGCAGTTCTTC.

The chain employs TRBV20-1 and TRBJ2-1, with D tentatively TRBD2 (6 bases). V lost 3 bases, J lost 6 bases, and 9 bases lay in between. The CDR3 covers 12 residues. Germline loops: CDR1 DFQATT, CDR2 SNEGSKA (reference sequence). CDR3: CSASGRRNEQFF. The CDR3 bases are TGCAGTGCTAGCGGGAGACGCAATGAGCAGTTCTTC.

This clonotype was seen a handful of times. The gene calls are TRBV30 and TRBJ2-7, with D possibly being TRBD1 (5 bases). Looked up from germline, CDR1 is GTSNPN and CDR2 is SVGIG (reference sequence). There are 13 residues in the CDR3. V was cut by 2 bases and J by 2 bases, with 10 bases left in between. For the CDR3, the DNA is TGTGCCTGGAGTCGGTCCAGGGCCTACGAGCAGTACTTC. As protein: CAWSRSRAYEQYF.

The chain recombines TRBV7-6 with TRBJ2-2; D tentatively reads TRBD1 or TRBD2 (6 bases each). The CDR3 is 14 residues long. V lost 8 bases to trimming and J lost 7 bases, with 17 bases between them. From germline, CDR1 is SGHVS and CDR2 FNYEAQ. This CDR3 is CASLKGGVGGELFF. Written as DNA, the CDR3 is TGTGCCAGCCTAAAGGGGGGAGTTGGCGGGGAGCTGTTTTTT.

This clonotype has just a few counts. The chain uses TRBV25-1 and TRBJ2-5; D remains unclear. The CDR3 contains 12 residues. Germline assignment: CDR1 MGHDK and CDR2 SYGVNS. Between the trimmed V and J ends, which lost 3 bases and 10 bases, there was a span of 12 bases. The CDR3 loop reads CASSDQTENQYF. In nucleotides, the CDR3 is TGTGCCAGCAGTGACCAGACCGAAAACCAGTACTTC.